Sequencing of this T cell receptor beta chain was carried out in a study of blood T cell repertoires in COVID-19. Libraries were prepared by immunoSEQ multiplex PCR; TCRdb keeps only in-frame clonotypes and omits some of them. The sample carries around 200,000 clones, roughly 77% recorded once. CDR3 size: 18 residues. With V trimmed by 2 bases and J by 0 bases, 5 bases remained unmatched. The germline CDR1 and CDR2 sequences are MNHEY and SMNVEV (reference sequence). V and J are TRBV27 and TRBJ2-7, with TRBD2 matching 15 bases. The clonotype was recovered from a woman aged 40 to 50 with COVID-19, enrolled during active disease. The sample was peripheral blood. The CDR3 bases are TGTGCCAGCAGTTTACGCCTGGGACTAGCGGGGGGCTCCTACGAGCAGTACTTC. Its translation: CASSLRLGLAGGSYEQYF.